The source of this T cell receptor beta chain is a study of multiple sclerosis patients with progressive multifocal leukoencephalopathy. Repertoires were generated with immunoSEQ multiplex PCR, while TCRdb's copy carries only in-frame clones and drops some. The sample shows 25,000 to 35,000 clones, about 90% of them seen only once. This CDR3 spans 14 amino acids. The ends lost 7 bases at V and 2 bases at J; junction bases unmatched: 2. Looked up from germline, CDR1 is MNHNY and CDR2 is SVGAGI (reference sequence). Time point given: time of PML onset. The rearrangement uses TRBV6-6 and TRBJ2-3; 11 nucleotides line up with TRBD2. The sequencing here drew on PBMCs, taken from a patient treated with natalizumab. This receptor was identified in a human donor with progressive multifocal leukoencephalopathy. The CDR3 coding sequence is TGTGCCAGCAAACTAGCGGGAGCCACAGATACGCAGTATTTT. Its protein is CASKLAGATDTQYF.